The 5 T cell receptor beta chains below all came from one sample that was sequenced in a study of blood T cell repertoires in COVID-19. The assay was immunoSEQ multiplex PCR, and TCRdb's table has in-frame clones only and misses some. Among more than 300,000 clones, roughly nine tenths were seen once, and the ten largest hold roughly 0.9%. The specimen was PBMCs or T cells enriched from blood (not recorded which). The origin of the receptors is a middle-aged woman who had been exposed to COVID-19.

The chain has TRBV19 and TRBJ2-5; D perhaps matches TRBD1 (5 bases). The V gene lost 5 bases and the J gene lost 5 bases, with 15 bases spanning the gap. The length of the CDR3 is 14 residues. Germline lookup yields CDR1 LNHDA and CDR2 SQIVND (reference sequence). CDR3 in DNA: TGTGCCAGTAGTGCGCTGGACAAGCAGGAGACCCAGTACTTC. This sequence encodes CASSALDKQETQYF.

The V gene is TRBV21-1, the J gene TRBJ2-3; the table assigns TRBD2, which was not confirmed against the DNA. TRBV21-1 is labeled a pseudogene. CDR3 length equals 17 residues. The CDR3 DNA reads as TGTGCCAGCAGCAAAAGTCCCTTAGCGGGACGAACAGATACGCAGTATTTT. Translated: CASSKSPLAGRTDTQYF.

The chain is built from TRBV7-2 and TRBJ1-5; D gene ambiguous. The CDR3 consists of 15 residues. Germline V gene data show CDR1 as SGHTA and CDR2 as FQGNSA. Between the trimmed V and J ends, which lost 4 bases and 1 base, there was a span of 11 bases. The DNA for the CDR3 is TGTGCCAGCAGCTCAGGAGGTTTGAGCAATCAGCCCCAGCATTTT. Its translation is CASSSGGLSNQPQHF. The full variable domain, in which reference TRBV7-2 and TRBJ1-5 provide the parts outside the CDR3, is GAGVSQSPSNKVTEKGKDVELRCDPISGHTALYWYRQSLGQGLEFLIYFQGNSAPDKSGLPSDRFSAERTGGSVSTLTIQRTQQEDSAVYLCASSSGGLSNQPQHFGDGTRLSIL.

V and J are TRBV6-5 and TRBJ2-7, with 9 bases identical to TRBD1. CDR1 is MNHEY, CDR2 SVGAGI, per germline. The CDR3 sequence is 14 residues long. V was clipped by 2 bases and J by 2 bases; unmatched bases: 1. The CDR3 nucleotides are TGTGCCAGCAGTTACGGGACAGGGACCTACGAGCAGTACTTC. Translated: CASSYGTGTYEQYF.

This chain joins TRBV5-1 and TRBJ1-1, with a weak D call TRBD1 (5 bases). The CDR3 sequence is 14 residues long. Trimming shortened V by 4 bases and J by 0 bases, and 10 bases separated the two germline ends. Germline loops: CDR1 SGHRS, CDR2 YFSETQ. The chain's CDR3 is CASSTGLMNTEAFF. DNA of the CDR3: TGCGCCAGCAGCACGGGACTGATGAACACTGAAGCTTTCTTT.